This T cell receptor beta chain was identified in a study of cytomegalovirus exposure and HLA in healthy donors. Study summary: From HLA-typed donors, an early data release held tens of millions of unique TCRs. Overall study results and limits: Sequencing likely generated an artifact that appeared as a cluster of highly shared sequence variants.

Nominal health characterized the donors when sampled, though unrecorded immune exposures were likely. On this clone itself: As yet, its antigen is unknown.

Both 60 Vbeta primers and 13 Jbeta primers went into the PCR. Clones were read by immunoSEQ multiplex PCR, and TCRdb kept only the in-frame ones, dropping some. The sample holds 150,000 to 200,000 clones; approximately 72% are singletons and the top ten take around 2.6%. Looked up from germline, CDR1 is WNHNN and CDR2 is SYGVQD (reference sequence). This CDR3 comprises 13 residues. The V end lost 7 bases, the J end lost 1 base, and 10 bases lay between the germline ends. The chain carries TRBV10-1 and TRBJ1-1, with D possibly being TRBD1 (6 bases). The source is a female donor in good health and CMV-seronegative. Sequences were obtained from PBMCs. In DNA, the CDR3 is TGCGCCAGCAAGAACAGGGAGAACACTGAAGCTTTCTTT. Translated: CASKNRENTEAFF.